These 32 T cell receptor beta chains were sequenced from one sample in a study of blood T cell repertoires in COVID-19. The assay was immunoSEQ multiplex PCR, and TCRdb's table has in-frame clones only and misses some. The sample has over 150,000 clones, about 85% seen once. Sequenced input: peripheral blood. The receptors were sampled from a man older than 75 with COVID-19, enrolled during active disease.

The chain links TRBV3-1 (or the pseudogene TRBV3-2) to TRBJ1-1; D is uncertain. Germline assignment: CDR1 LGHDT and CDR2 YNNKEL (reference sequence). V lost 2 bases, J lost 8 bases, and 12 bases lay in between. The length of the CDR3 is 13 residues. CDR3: CASSQTVSLEAFF. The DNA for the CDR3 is TGTGCCAGCAGCCAAACTGTCTCCCTCGAAGCTTTCTTT.

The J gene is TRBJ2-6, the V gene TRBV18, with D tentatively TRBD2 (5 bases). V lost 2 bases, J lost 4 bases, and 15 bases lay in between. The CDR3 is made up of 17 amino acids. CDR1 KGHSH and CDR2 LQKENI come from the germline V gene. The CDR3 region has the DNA TGTGCCAGCTCACCATTCCCCCAGGACTCCGGGGCCAACGTCCTGACTTTC. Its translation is CASSPFPQDSGANVLTF.

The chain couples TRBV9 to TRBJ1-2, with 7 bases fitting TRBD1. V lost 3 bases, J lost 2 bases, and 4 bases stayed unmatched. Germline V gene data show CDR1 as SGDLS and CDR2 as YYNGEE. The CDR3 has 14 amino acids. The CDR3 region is CASSAGQDNYGYTF. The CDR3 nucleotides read TGTGCCAGCAGCGCAGGACAGGACAACTATGGCTACACCTTC.

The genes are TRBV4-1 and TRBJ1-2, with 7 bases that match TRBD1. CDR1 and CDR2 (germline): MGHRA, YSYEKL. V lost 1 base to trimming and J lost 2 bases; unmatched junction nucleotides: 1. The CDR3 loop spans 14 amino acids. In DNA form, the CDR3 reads TGCGCCAGCAGCCAAGCAGGGGGGAACTATGGCTACACCTTC. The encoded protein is CASSQAGGNYGYTF.

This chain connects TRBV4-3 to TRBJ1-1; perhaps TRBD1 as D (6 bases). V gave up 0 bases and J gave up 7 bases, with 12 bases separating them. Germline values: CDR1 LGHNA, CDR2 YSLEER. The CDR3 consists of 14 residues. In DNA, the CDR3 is TGCGCCAGCAGCCAAGATACAGGGATGGGTGAAGCTTTCTTT. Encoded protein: CASSQDTGMGEAFF.

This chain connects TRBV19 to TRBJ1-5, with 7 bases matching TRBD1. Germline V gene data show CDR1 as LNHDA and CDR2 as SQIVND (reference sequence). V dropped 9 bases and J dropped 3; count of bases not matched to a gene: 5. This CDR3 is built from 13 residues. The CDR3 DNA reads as TGTGCCAGCTCGGGACAGAACAATCAGCCCCAGCATTTT. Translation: CASSGQNNQPQHF.

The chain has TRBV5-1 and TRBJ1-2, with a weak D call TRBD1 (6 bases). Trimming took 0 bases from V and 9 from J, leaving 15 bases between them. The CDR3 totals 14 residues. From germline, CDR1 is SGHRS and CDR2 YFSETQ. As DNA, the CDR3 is TGCGCCAGCAGCTTGGAGGGGGGGCGGAGAAGCTACACCTTC. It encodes CASSLEGGRRSYTF.

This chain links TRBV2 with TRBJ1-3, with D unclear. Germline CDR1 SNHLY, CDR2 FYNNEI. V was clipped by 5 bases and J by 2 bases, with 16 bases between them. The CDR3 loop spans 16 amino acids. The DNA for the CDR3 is TGTGCCAGCAGTCCCCGGGCCCTGAGGGCTGGAAACACCATATATTTT. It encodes CASSPRALRAGNTIYF. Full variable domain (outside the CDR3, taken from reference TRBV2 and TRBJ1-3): EPEVTQTPSHQVTQMGQEVILRCVPISNHLYFYWYRQILGQKVEFLVSFYNNEISEKSEIFDDQFSVERPDGSNFTLKIRSTKLEDSAMYFCASSPRALRAGNTIYFGEGSWLTVV.

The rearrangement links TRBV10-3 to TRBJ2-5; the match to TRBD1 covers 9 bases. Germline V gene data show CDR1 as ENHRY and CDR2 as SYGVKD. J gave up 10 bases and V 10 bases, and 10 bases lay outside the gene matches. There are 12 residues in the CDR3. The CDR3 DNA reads TGTGCCACAACCAGGACAGGGGATGACCAGTACTTC. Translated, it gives CATTRTGDDQYF.

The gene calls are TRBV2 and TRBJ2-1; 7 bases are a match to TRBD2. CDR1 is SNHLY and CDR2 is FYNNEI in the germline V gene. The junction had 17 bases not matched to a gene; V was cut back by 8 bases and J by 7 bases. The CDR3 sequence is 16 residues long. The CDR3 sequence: CASAGAGSVWGNEQFF. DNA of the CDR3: TGTGCCAGCGCAGGAGCGGGATCCGTATGGGGGAATGAGCAGTTCTTC.

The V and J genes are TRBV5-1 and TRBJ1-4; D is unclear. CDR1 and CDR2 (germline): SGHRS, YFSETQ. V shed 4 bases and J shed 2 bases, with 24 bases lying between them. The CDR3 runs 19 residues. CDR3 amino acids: CASSRDLTRRHSTNEKLFF. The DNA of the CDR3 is TGCGCCAGCAGCCGAGACCTGACCCGGCGGCACTCGACTAATGAAAAACTGTTTTTT.

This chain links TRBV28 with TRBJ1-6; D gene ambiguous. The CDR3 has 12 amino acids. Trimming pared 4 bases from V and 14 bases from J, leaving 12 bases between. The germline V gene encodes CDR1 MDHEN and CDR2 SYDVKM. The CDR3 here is CASSSTSGTLHF. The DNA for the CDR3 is TGTGCCAGCAGTTCAACCTCGGGGACCCTCCACTTT.

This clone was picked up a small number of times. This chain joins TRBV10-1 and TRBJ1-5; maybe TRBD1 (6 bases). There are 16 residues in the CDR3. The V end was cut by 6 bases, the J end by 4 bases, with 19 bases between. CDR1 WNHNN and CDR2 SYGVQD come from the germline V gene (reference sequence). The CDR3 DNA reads TGCGCCAGCAGACAGGGCTGGAGGACTAGGAATCAGCCCCAGCATTTT. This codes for CASRQGWRTRNQPQHF.

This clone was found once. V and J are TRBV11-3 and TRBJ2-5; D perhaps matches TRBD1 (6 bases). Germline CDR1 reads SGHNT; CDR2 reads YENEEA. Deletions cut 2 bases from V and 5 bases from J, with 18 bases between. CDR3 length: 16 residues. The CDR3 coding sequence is TGTGCCAGCAGCTTAAGGGTCACAGGGAGTGTGGAGACCCAGTACTTC. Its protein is CASSLRVTGSVETQYF.

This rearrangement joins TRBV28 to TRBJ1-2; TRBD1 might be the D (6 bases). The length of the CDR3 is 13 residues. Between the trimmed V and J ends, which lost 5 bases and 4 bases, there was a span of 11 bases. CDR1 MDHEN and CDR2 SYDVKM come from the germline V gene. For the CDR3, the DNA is TGTGCCAGCAGTCCCGGGACACCCTATGGCTACACCTTC. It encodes CASSPGTPYGYTF.

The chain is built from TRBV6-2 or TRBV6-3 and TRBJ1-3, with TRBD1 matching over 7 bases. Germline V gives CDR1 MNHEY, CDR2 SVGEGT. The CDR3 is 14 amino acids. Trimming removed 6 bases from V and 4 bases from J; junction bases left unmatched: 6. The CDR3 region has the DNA TGTGCCAGCAGCTTCCGAGGGGGCGGAAACACCATATATTTT. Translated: CASSFRGGGNTIYF.

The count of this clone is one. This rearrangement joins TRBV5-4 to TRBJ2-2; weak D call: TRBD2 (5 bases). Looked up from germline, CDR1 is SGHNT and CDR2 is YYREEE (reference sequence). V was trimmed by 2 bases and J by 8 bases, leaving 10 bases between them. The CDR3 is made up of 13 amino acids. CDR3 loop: CASSLGGSGELFF. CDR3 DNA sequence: TGTGCCAGCAGCTTAGGAGGATCTGGGGAGCTGTTTTTT.

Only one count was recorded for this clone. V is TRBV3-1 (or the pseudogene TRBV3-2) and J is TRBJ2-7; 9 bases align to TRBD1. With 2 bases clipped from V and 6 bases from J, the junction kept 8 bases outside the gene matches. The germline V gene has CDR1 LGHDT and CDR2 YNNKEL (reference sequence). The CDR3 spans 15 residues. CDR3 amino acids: CASSQNGGQGPEQYF. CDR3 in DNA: TGTGCCAGCAGCCAAAATGGGGGACAGGGCCCCGAGCAGTACTTC.

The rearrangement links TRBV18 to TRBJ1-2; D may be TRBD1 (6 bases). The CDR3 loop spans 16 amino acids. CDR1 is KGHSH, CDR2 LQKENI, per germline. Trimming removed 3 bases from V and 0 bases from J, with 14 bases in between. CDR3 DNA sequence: TGTGCCAGCTCACCTCTGGGGGCAGGGGCTAACTATGGCTACACCTTC. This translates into CASSPLGAGANYGYTF.

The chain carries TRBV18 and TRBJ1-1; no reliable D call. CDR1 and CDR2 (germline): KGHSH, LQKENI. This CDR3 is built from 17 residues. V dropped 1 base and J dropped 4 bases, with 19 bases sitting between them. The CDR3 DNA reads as TGTGCCAGCTCACCACGTCATACGGACGCCGGAGGCACTGAAGCTTTCTTT. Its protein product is CASSPRHTDAGGTEAFF.

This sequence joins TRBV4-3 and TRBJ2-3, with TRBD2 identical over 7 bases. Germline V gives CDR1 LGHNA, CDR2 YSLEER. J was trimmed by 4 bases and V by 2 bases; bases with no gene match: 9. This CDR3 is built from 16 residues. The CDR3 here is CASSQTDGGKADTQYF. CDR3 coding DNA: TGCGCCAGCAGCCAAACGGACGGGGGGAAGGCAGATACGCAGTATTTT.

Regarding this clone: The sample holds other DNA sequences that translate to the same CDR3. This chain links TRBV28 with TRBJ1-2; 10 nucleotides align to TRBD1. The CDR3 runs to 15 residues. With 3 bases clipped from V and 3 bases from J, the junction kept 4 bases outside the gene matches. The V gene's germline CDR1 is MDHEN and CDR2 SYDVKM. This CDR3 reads CASSFWTGGDYGYTF. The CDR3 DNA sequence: TGTGCCAGCAGTTTCTGGACAGGGGGAGACTATGGCTACACCTTC.

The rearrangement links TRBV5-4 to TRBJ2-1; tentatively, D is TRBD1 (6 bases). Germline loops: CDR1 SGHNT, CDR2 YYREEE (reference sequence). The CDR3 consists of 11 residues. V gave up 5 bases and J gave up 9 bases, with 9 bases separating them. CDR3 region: CASSLTGEQFF. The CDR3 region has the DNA TGTGCCAGCAGTTTGACAGGTGAGCAGTTCTTC.

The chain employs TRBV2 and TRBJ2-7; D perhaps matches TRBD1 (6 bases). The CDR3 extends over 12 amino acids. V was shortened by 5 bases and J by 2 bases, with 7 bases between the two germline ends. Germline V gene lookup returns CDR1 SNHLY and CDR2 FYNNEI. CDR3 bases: TGTGCCAGCAGTCGGACAGCCTACGAGCAGTACTTC. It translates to CASSRTAYEQYF.

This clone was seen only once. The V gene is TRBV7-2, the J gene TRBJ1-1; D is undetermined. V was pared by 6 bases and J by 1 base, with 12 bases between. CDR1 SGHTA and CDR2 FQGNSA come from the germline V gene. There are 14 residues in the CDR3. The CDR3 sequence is CASSREGGNTEAFF. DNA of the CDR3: TGTGCCAGCAGTCGGGAGGGAGGGAACACTGAAGCTTTCTTT.

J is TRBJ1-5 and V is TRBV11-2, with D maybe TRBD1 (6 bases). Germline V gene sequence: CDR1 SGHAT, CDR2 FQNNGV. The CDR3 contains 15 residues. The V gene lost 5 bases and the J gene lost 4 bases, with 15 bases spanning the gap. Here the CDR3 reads CASSLAGAVNQPQHF. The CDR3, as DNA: TGTGCCAGCAGCCTGGCGGGGGCGGTGAATCAGCCCCAGCATTTT.

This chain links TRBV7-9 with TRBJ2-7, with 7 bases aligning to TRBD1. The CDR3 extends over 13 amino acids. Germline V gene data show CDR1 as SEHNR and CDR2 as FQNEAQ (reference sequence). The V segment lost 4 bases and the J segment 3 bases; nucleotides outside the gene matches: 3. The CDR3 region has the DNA TGTGCCAGCAGCTCAACAGGGGACTACGAGCAGTACTTC. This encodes CASSSTGDYEQYF. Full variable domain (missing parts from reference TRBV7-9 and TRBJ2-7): DTGVSQNPRHKITKRGQNVTFRCDPISEHNRLYWYRQTLGQGPEFLTYFQNEAQLEKSRLLSDRFSAERPKGSFSTLEIQRTEQGDSAMYLCASSSTGDYEQYFGPGTRLTVT.

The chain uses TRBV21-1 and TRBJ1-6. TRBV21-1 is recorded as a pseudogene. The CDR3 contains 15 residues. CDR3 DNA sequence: TGTGCCACCCCCACCGGACTGTTTGAGCTTTCACCCCTCCACTTT. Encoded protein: CATPTGLFELSPLHF.

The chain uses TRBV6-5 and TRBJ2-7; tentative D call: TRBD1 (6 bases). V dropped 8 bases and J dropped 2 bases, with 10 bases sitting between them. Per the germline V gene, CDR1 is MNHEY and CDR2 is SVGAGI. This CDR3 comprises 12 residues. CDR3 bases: TGTGCCAGCCGAGAGGGGGCCTACGAGCAGTACTTC. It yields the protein CASREGAYEQYF.

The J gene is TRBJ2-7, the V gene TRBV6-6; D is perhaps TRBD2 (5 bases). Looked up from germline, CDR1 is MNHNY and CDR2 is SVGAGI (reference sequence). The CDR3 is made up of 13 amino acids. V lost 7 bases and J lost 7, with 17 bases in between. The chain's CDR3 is CASTSSGLAEQYF. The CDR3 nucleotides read TGTGCCAGCACCTCAAGTGGTCTAGCTGAGCAGTACTTC.

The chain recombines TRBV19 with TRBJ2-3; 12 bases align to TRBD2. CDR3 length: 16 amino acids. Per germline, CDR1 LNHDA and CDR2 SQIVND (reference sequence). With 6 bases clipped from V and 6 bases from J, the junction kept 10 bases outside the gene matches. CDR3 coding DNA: TGTGCCAGTAGGGACGCGGCTAGCGGGGGGGGCGATACGCAGTATTTT. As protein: CASRDAASGGGDTQYF.

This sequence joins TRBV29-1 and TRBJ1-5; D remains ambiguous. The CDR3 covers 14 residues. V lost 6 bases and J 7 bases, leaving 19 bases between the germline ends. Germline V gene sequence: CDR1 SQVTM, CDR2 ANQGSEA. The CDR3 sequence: CSVIVSGRGQPQHF. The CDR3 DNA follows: TGCAGCGTAATTGTGAGTGGGAGAGGACAGCCCCAGCATTTT.